This entry features one T cell receptor beta chain sequence. The data stem from a study of blood T cells in healthy people across ages. The V and J ends lost 1 base and 0 bases respectively, with 20 bases between them. This CDR3 has 19 residues. The germline CDR1 and CDR2 sequences are SGHAT and FQNNGV. Next came a second PCR, run for roughly 7 to 12 cycles, which used a sample-barcoded 5' primer along with a J-beta primer mix. Each CDR3 protein gets one entry after TCRdb re-called the 5' RACE reads with MiXCR. The data hold nearly 800,000 distinct CDR3 sequences, with 56% observed a single time. V is TRBV11-2 and J is TRBJ2-3, with D perhaps TRBD1 (6 bases). This sequence originates from a middle-aged man in good health. The source material was blood. The DNA of the CDR3 is TGTGCCAGCAGCTTAGGAGGTAGGACAGCTACATACAGCACAGATACGCAGTATTTT. Its protein product is CASSLGGRTATYSTDTQYF.